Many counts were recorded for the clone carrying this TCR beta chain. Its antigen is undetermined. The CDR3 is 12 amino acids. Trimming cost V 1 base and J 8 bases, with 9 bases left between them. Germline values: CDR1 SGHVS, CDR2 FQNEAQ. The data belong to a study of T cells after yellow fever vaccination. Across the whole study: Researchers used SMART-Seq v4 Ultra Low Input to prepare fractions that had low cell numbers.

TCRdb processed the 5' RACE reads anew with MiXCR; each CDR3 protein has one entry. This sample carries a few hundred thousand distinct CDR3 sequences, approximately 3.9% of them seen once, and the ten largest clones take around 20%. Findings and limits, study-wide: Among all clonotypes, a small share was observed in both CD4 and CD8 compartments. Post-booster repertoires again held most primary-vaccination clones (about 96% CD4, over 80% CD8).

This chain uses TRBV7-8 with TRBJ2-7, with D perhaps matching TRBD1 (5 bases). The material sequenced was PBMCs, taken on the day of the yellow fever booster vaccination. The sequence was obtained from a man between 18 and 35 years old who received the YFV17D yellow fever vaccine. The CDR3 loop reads CASSLGQGKQYF. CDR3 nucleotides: TGTGCCAGCAGCTTAGGCCAGGGCAAGCAGTACTTC.